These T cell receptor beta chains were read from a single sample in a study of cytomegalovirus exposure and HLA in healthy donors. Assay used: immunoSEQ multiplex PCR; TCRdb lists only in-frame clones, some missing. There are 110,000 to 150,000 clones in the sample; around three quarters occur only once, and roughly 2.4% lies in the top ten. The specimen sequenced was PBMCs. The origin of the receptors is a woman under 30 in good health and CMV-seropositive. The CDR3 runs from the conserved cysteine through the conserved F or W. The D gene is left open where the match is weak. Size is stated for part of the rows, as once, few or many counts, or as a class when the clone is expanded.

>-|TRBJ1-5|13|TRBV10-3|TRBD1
CATAGTGKEPQHF
TGTGCCACCGCCGGGACAGGGAAGGAGCCCCAGCATTTT
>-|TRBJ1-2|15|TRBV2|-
CASSDSGLGPGGYTF
TGTGCCAGCAGTGATTCGGGGTTGGGTCCGGGGGGCTACACCTTC
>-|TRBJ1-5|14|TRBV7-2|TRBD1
CASSGTGNNQPQHF
TGTGCCAGCAGCGGGACAGGGAACAATCAGCCCCAGCATTTT
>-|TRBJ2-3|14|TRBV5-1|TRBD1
CASSLQGGTDTQYF
TGCGCCAGCAGCTTGCAGGGGGGCACAGATACGCAGTATTTT
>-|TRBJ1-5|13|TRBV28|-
CASSPNSNQPQHF
TGTGCCAGCAGTCCCAATAGCAATCAGCCCCAGCATTTT
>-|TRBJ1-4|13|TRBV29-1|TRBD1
CSAPGQGSEKLFF
TGCAGCGCTCCGGGACAGGGGAGTGAAAAACTGTTTTTT
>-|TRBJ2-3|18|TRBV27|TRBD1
CASSLFGTGVRSTDTQYF
TGTGCCAGCAGTTTATTCGGGACAGGGGTCCGTAGCACAGATACGCAGTATTTT
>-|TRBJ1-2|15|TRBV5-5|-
CASSLEPGLYYGYTF
TGTGCCAGCAGCTTGGAACCAGGACTTTACTATGGCTACACCTTC
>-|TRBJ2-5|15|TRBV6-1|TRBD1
CASSEAPGGQETQYF
TGTGCCAGCAGTGAAGCGCCAGGGGGCCAAGAGACCCAGTACTTC
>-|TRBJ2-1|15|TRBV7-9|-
CASSSDFVTGNEQFF
TGTGCCAGCAGCTCGGACTTTGTTACGGGCAATGAGCAGTTCTTC
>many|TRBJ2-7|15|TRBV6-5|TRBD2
CASSYSSGGAYEQYF
TGTGCCAGCAGTTACTCTAGCGGGGGGGCCTACGAGCAGTACTTC
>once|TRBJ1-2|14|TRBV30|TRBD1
CAWSGDRDRYGYTF
TGTGCCTGGAGTGGGGACAGGGATAGGTATGGCTACACCTTC
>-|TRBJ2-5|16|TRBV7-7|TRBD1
CASSPGTGEIRETQYF
TGTGCCAGCAGCCCTGGGACAGGGGAAATCCGAGAGACCCAGTACTTC
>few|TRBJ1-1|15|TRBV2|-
CASSGGQIAPAEAFF
TGTGCCAGCAGTGGCGGACAAATTGCTCCCGCTGAAGCTTTCTTT
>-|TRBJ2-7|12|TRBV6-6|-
CASSPQGYEQYF
TGTGCCAGCAGCCCACAGGGCTACGAGCAGTACTTC
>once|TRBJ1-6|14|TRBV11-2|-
CASSLGQPNSPLHF
TGTGCCAGCAGCCTAGGACAGCCTAATTCACCCCTCCACTTT
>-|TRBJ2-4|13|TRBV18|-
CASSVAIENIQYF
TGTGCCAGCTCCGTCGCAATAGAAAACATTCAGTACTTC
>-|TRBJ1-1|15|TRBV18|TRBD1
CASSPGQSMNTEAFF
TGTGCCAGCTCACCGGGACAGTCTATGAACACTGAAGCTTTCTTT
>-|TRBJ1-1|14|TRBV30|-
CAWSVGGANTEAFF
TGTGCCTGGAGTGTAGGAGGGGCGAACACTGAAGCTTTCTTT
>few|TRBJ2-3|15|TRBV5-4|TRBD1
CASSWMDRSRDTQYF
TGTGCCAGCAGCTGGATGGACAGGTCGAGGGATACGCAGTATTTT
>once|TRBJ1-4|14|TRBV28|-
CASSPGVFREGLFF
TGTGCCAGCAGTCCCGGGGTTTTCAGGGAGGGCCTGTTTTTT
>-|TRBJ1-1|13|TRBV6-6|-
CASKKTANTEAFF
TGTGCCAGCAAGAAAACAGCTAACACTGAAGCTTTCTTT
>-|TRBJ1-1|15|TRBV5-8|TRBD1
CASSFRRTGATEAFF
TGTGCCAGCAGCTTCCGTAGGACAGGGGCCACTGAAGCTTTCTTT
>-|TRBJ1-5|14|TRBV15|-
CATSENRDNQPQHF
TGTGCCACCAGCGAGAACAGGGACAATCAGCCCCAGCATTTT
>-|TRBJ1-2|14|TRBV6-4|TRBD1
CASRAPGTAPRYTF
TGTGCCAGCAGAGCTCCTGGGACAGCCCCCCGCTACACCTTC
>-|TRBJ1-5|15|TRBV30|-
CAWSGSGRGNQPQHF
TGTGCCTGGAGTGGGTCCGGGCGGGGCAATCAGCCCCAGCATTTT
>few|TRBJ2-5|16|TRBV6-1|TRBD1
CASSDPPGQGRETQYF
TGTGCCAGCAGTGATCCTCCGGGACAGGGGAGAGAGACCCAGTACTTC
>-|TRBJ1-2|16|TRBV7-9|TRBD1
CASSLEGTALDYGYTF
TGTGCCAGCAGCTTAGAAGGGACAGCGCTTGACTATGGCTACACCTTC
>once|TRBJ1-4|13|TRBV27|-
CASSPRGNEKLFF
TGTGCCAGCAGTCCTCGAGGAAATGAAAAACTGTTTTTT
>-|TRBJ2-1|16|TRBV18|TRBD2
CASSPLGVRGGSEQFF
TGTGCCAGCTCACCACTGGGAGTTAGGGGAGGGAGTGAGCAGTTCTTC
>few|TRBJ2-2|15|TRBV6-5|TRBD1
CASSYWTGVAGELFF
TGTGCCAGCAGTTATTGGACAGGGGTAGCCGGGGAGCTGTTTTTT